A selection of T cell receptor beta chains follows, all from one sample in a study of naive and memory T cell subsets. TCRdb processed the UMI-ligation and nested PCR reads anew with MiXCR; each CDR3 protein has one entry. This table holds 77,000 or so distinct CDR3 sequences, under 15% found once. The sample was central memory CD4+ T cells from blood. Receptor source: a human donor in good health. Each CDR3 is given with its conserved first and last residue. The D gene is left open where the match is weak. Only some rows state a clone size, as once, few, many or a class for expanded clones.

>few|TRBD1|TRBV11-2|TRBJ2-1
TGTGCCAGCAGCACGTTCTACAGGGGGCGGGGGTACAATGAGCAGTTCTTC
CASSTFYRGRGYNEQFF
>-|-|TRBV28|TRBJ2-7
TGTGCCAGCAGTCCGCAGGGCTCTTCGGCGTACGAGCAGTACTTC
CASSPQGSSAYEQYF
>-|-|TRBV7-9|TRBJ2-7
TGTGCCAGCAGCTTAGGGGGGACCTCCTACGAGCAGTACTTC
CASSLGGTSYEQYF
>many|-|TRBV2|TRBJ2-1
TGTGCCAGCAGTGGACGGACCCTGACTGAGCAGTTCTTC
CASSGRTLTEQFF
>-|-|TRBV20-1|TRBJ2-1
TGCAGTGCAAAGACAGGCACAAACTACAATGAGCAGTTCTTC
CSAKTGTNYNEQFF
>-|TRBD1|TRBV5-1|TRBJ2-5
TGCGCCAGCAGCTTTGGGACAGGGATGGAGACCCAGTACTTC
CASSFGTGMETQYF
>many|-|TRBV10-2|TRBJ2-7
TGCGCCAGCAGGACGACTGGGACCTACGAGCAGTACTTC
CASRTTGTYEQYF
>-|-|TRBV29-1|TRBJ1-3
TGCAGCGTTTATGGTAGCTCTGGAAACACCATATATTTT
CSVYGSSGNTIYF
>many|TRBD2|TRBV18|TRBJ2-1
TGTGCCAGCTCACCACCCTTCGGGACTACCGGAGTCGATGAGCAGTTCTTC
CASSPPFGTTGVDEQFF
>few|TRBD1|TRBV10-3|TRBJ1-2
TGTGCCATCAGTGCTCGTGGGACAGAGTATGGCTACACCTTC
CAISARGTEYGYTF
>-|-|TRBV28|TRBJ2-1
TGTGCCAGCAGTTCGGACGTACGGGCTGACAATGAGCAGTTCTTC
CASSSDVRADNEQFF
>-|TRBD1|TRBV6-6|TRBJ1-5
TGTGCCAGCAGTTACCGAGGGGGCGGTGAATCCAATCAGCCCCAGCATTTT
CASSYRGGGESNQPQHF
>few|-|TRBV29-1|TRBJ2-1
TGCAGCGTTGTTCCGGGTCCCTTGTACAATGAGCAGTTCTTC
CSVVPGPLYNEQFF
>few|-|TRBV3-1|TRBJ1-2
TGTGCCAGCAGCCAAGTTGGGGGGTATGGGGCCTATGGCTACACCTTC
CASSQVGGYGAYGYTF
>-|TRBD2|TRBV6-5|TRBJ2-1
TGTGCCAGCAGGATTAGCGGGAGAGCAAATGAGCAGTTCTTC
CASRISGRANEQFF
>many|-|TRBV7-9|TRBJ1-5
TGTGCCAGCAGCCCGTGGAGAACAGGGTCGGGGCTGAGCAATCAGCCCCAGCATTTT
CASSPWRTGSGLSNQPQHF
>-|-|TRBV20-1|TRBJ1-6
TGCAGTGCGACCGAAGGGGGTAATTCACCCCTCCACTTT
CSATEGGNSPLHF
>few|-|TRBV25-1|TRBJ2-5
TGTGCCAGCAGTGAATTGGGACGCCACCAAGAGACCCAGTACTTC
CASSELGRHQETQYF
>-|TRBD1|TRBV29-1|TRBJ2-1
TGCAGCGTTGAAGATCACAGGGGGCGCAATGAGCAGTTCTTC
CSVEDHRGRNEQFF
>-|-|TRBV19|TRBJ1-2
TGTGCCAGTAGTAAGAGGCCTCAGGACGGATTCCTAGGCTATGGCTACACCTTC
CASSKRPQDGFLGYGYTF
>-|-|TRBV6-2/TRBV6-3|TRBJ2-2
TGTGCCAGCAGCAGGGACGCTCCGAACACCGGGGAGCTGTTTTTT
CASSRDAPNTGELFF
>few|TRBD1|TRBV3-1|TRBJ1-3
TGTGCCAGCAGCCAAGCGCACCCCGGACAGGGAGATTTCTCTGGAAACACCATATATTTT
CASSQAHPGQGDFSGNTIYF
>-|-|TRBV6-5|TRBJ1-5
TGTGCCAGCAGTTACTCCGGTTCAAATCAGCCCCAGCATTTT
CASSYSGSNQPQHF
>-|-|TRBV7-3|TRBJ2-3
TGTGCCAGCAGCTTAAGGGACGGAGGAGATACGCAGTATTTT
CASSLRDGGDTQYF
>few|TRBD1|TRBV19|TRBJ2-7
TGTGCCAGTAGTATCCGGACAGGGGCGATCTACGAGCAGTACTTC
CASSIRTGAIYEQYF
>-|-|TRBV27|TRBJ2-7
TGTGCCAGCAGTTTATCAAGGGGGGTCCCCTACGAGCAGTACTTC
CASSLSRGVPYEQYF
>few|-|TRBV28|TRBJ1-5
TGTGCCAGCAGTTCCATCGGGGGGGGATCCGATCAACAGCCCCAGCATTTT
CASSSIGGGSDQQPQHF
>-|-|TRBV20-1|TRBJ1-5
TGCAGTGCTAGTCCCGTTTCGGGATACGGCAATCAGCCCCAGCATTTT
CSASPVSGYGNQPQHF
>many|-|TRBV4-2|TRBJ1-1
TGTGCCAGCAGCCAAGGTGTGGGGGAAGCTACTGAAGCTTTCTTT
CASSQGVGEATEAFF
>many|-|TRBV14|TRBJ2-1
TGTGCCAGCAGCCAAGATCTGTTTAGCTCCTACAATGAGCAGTTCTTC
CASSQDLFSSYNEQFF
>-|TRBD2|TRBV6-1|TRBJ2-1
TGTGCCAGCGTAGCGGGAGCCGCAAATGGACATGAGCAGTTCTTC
CASVAGAANGHEQFF
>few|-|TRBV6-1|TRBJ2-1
TGTGCCAGCAGCCGACCGATCGGTGAGCAGTTCTTC
CASSRPIGEQFF
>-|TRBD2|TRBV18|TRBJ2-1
TGTGCCAGCGGGACTAGCCGCTCCTACAATGAGCAGTTCTTC
CASGTSRSYNEQFF
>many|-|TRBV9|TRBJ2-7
TGTGCCAGCAGCGTAGGGCCCTCCGGCGACGAGCAGTACTTC
CASSVGPSGDEQYF
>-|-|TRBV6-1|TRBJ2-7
TGTGCCAGCGGTCCAGGAGGCGGTGTATACGAGCAGTACTTC
CASGPGGGVYEQYF
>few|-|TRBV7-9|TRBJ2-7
TGTGCCAGCAGTCCCTCTGACGAGCAGTACTTC
CASSPSDEQYF
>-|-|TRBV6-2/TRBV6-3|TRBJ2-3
TGTGCCGGCCGGGCGGATGGGGAGGATACGCAGTATTTT
CAGRADGEDTQYF
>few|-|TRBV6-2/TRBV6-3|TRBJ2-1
TGTGCCAGCAGTTACTCAAGCAGGGAACATGAGCAGTTCTTC
CASSYSSREHEQFF
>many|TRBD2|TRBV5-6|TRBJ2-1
TGTGCCAGCAGTCCGACTAGCGGGAGGGTCATCTCCTACAATGAGCAGTTCTTC
CASSPTSGRVISYNEQFF
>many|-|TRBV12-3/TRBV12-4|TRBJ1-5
TGTGCCAGCAGTTTACGGGGCCCGGTTCAGCCCCAGCATTTT
CASSLRGPVQPQHF
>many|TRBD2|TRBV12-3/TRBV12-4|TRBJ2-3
TGTGCCAGCAGTTTCCCTCAAGCGGGAGGACAGTCAGATACGCAGTATTTT
CASSFPQAGGQSDTQYF
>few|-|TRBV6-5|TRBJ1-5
TGTGCCAGCAGTTATAATGGGGGAAGCAATCAGCCCCAGCATTTT
CASSYNGGSNQPQHF
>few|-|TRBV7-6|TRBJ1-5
TGTGCCAGCAGCTCGCGGGACAACGATCAGCCCCAGCATTTT
CASSSRDNDQPQHF
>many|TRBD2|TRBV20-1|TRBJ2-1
TGCAGTGCTAGTTTCAGACTAGCGGGACCTAGTAATGAGCAGTTCTTC
CSASFRLAGPSNEQFF
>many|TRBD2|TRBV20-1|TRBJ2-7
TGCAGTGCTAGATCAACGGGAGGGCCTGTCCAGCAGTACTTC
CSARSTGGPVQQYF
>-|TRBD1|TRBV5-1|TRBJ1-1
TGCGCCAGCAGCTTGGCCCTCAGGGGGTCAACCGCCGGGAACACTGAAGCTTTCTTT
CASSLALRGSTAGNTEAFF
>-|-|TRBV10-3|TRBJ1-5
TGTGCCATCAGACCGGGCAACGAGCCGTCGCAGCCCCAGCATTTT
CAIRPGNEPSQPQHF